Below are 32 T cell receptor beta chains sequenced from a single sample in a study of shared clonotypes between healthy human individuals. Generated by immunoSEQ multiplex PCR, the TCRdb table keeps only in-frame clones and is missing some. The repertoire has about 2.2 million clones, around 93% of them found once; the top ten carry over 1.5%. Naive CD8 cells, CD45RO-negative and positively selected for CCR7, excluded terminally differentiated effector memory CD45RA+ cells. Specimen: naive CD8+ T cells from PBMCs. All receptors derive from a man younger than 30 in good health. Some clones in this sample may be carry-over from other donors' samples.

The rearrangement links TRBV19 to TRBJ2-5; either TRBD1 or TRBD2 may fit D (7 bases each). The germline V and J ends were trimmed by 4 bases and 4 bases, with 16 bases remaining between them. The CDR3 is 15 amino acids. CDR1 is LNHDA, CDR2 SQIVND, per germline (reference sequence). This CDR3 is CASSRNSRGGETQYF. The CDR3, as DNA: TGTGCCAGTAGTAGAAACTCCAGGGGGGGAGAGACCCAGTACTTC. The variable domain in full, with the rest retrieved from reference TRBV19 and TRBJ2-5, is DGGITQSPKYLFRKEGQNVTLSCEQNLNHDAMYWYRQDPGQGLRLIYYSQIVNDFQKGDIAEGYSVSREKKESFPLTVTSAQKNPTAFYLCASSRNSRGGETQYFGPGTRLLVL.

This clone was seen a single time. The chain has TRBV5-8 and TRBJ2-1, with D perhaps assigned TRBD1 or TRBD2 (5 bases each). This CDR3 contains 16 residues. Per germline, CDR1 SGHTS and CDR2 YDEGEE. V lost 0 bases and J 7 bases, leaving 17 bases between the germline ends. CDR3 sequence: CASSLVGTGVWNEQFF. The CDR3 bases are TGTGCCAGCAGCTTGGTCGGGACGGGTGTGTGGAATGAGCAGTTCTTC. Looking up the rest from reference TRBV5-8 and TRBJ2-1 gives the full variable domain: EAGVTQSPTHLIKTRGQQATLRCSPISGHTSVYWYQQALGLGLQFLLWYDEGEERNRGNFPPRFSGRQFPNYSSELNVNALELEDSALYLCASSLVGTGVWNEQFFGPGTRLTVL.

V usage is TRBV11-3 and J usage is TRBJ1-5; no firm D call. Germline-derived CDR1 and CDR2 are SGHNT and YENEEA. V was clipped by 5 bases and J by 7 bases, with 15 bases between them. The CDR3 totals 14 residues. CDR3: CASSPGKVGQPQHF. The DNA of the CDR3 is TGTGCCAGCAGCCCGGGGAAAGTCGGACAGCCCCAGCATTTT.

The CDR3 nucleotides are TGTGCCAGCAGCGGAATCGTGGACATAAACTACGAGCAGTACTTC. Protein product: CASSGIVDINYEQYF. The V call is TRBV2, the J call TRBJ2-7, with a weak D call TRBD1 (5 bases). Germline V gene data show CDR1 as SNHLY and CDR2 as FYNNEI. Trimming left V 6 bases short and J 3 bases short, with 18 bases between. The CDR3 covers 15 residues. Together with reference TRBV2 and TRBJ2-7, the CDR3 gives the full variable domain: EPEVTQTPSHQVTQMGQEVILRCVPISNHLYFYWYRQILGQKVEFLVSFYNNEISEKSEIFDDQFSVERPDGSNFTLKIRSTKLEDSAMYFCASSGIVDINYEQYFGPGTRLTVT.

CDR3 in DNA: TGTGCCAGTAGTATAGTGACAGGGGGTCCCTACGAGCAGTACTTC. Its translation: CASSIVTGGPYEQYF. This rearrangement joins TRBV19 to TRBJ2-7, with 9 bases fitting TRBD1. The V gene end was trimmed by 1 base and the J gene end by 2 bases; junction bases not matched to a gene: 3. The CDR3 has 15 amino acids. Germline V lookup: CDR1 LNHDA, CDR2 SQIVND (reference sequence).

Details on this clone: The sample holds other DNA sequences that translate to the same CDR3. This chain joins TRBV7-9 and TRBJ2-5; unclear D gene. Per the germline V gene, CDR1 is SEHNR and CDR2 is FQNEAQ (reference sequence). Deletions cut 5 bases from V and 3 bases from J, with 4 bases between. This CDR3 has 11 residues. CDR3 protein: CASSLKETQYF. The CDR3 DNA is TGTGCCAGCAGCCTAAAAGAGACCCAGTACTTC.

The chain couples TRBV7-8 to TRBJ2-2, with TRBD2 as a possible D gene (6 bases). Trimming pared 3 bases from V and 7 bases from J, leaving 18 bases between. The CDR3 spans 16 residues. Germline lookup yields CDR1 SGHVS and CDR2 FQNEAQ. The CDR3 loop reads CASSFGQGGLSGELFF. For the CDR3, the DNA is TGTGCCAGCAGCTTTGGTCAGGGAGGTTTGAGCGGGGAGCTGTTTTTT.

The rearrangement joins TRBV27 to TRBJ2-7, with a tentative D call TRBD1 (6 bases). V was cut by 2 bases and J by 6 bases, with 14 bases left in between. The CDR3 covers 14 residues. CDR1 and CDR2 (germline): MNHEY, SMNVEV (reference sequence). The CDR3 reads CASSLGGSGTEQYF. The CDR3 nucleotides are TGTGCCAGCAGTTTAGGGGGCTCAGGGACCGAGCAGTACTTC.

The V and J genes are TRBV27 and TRBJ2-7; the D gene is possibly TRBD1 (6 bases). V was trimmed by 4 bases and J by 3 bases, leaving 10 bases between them. This CDR3 contains 13 residues. The germline V gene has CDR1 MNHEY and CDR2 SMNVEV (reference sequence). The CDR3 nucleotides read TGTGCCAGCAGTTGGGGGCTACTCTACGAGCAGTACTTC. Its protein product is CASSWGLLYEQYF.

The gene calls are TRBV4-3 and TRBJ2-2; D may be TRBD1 (6 bases). The V end was cut by 5 bases, the J end by 1 base, with 20 bases between. Looked up from germline, CDR1 is LGHNA and CDR2 is YSLEER. The CDR3 is made up of 18 amino acids. The DNA of the CDR3 is TGCGCCAGCAGCGATGGGACATCAACAGCTCTGAACACCGGGGAGCTGTTTTTT. Encoded protein: CASSDGTSTALNTGELFF.

The chain joins TRBV13 to TRBJ2-1; weak D call: TRBD2 (7 bases). There are 17 residues in the CDR3. Germline V gene data show CDR1 as PRHDT and CDR2 as FYEKMQ (reference sequence). V lost 0 bases to trimming and J lost 4 bases, with 16 bases between them. CDR3 region: CASSLGRGGPFYNEQFF. Written as DNA, the CDR3 is TGTGCCAGCAGCTTAGGTAGGGGGGGACCCTTTTACAATGAGCAGTTCTTC.

The genes are TRBV7-9 and TRBJ2-5; no clear D gene. The J call may be mistaken, given a closer DNA end match to TRBJ2-7. Germline V gene sequence: CDR1 SEHNR, CDR2 FQNEAQ (reference sequence). The CDR3 spans 12 residues. The CDR3 sequence is CASSLGGHEQYF. CDR3 nucleotides: TGTGCCAGCAGCTTAGGGGGTCACGAGCAGTACTTC.

The J gene is TRBJ2-1, the V gene TRBV18, with D perhaps TRBD2 (5 bases). CDR3 size: 16 residues. Germline V gives CDR1 KGHSH, CDR2 LQKENI. V was shortened by 1 base and J by 7 bases, with 17 bases between the two germline ends. In nucleotides, the CDR3 is TGTGCCAGCTCACCACAGGACCTAGCCATCGATAATGAGCAGTTCTTC. It yields the protein CASSPQDLAIDNEQFF.

The chain uses TRBV5-5 and TRBJ2-1, with 13 bases fitting TRBD2. Germline CDR1 and CDR2: SGHKS and YYEKEE (reference sequence). There are 17 residues in the CDR3. V was pared by 4 bases and J by 9 bases, with 13 bases of the junction left unmatched. Written as DNA, the CDR3 is TGTGCCAGCAGCCTCCTGAGGACTAGCGGGAGTGTCGTTGAGCAGTTCTTC. Its translation: CASSLLRTSGSVVEQFF.

Comments on this clone: This sample includes further DNA sequences coding for the same CDR3. The rearrangement links TRBV27 to TRBJ2-3; 14 nucleotides match TRBD2. Germline assignment: CDR1 MNHEY and CDR2 SMNVEV (reference sequence). The ends lost 9 bases at V and 4 bases at J; junction bases unmatched: 3. The CDR3 sequence is 14 residues long. The CDR3 nucleotides read TGTGCCAGTCGACTAGCGGGAGGGCCAGATACGCAGTATTTT. Protein: CASRLAGGPDTQYF.

The chain couples TRBV28 to TRBJ2-7, with TRBD1 matching over 9 bases. The CDR3 covers 15 residues. Unmatched junction bases numbered 4, after V lost 3 bases and J lost 1 base. Germline CDR1 is MDHEN and CDR2 is SYDVKM. The CDR3 DNA sequence: TGTGCCAGCAGTTTTGGACAGGGGAGGTCCTACGAGCAGTACTTC. Translation gives CASSFGQGRSYEQYF. Full variable domain (rest looked up from reference TRBV28 and TRBJ2-7): DVKVTQSSRYLVKRTGEKVFLECVQDMDHENMFWYRQDPGLGLRLIYFSYDVKMKEKGDIPEGYSVSREKKERFSLILESASTNQTSMYLCASSFGQGRSYEQYFGPGTRLTVT.

The chain is built from TRBV6-5 and TRBJ2-7; D perhaps matches TRBD2 (6 bases). V was trimmed by 5 bases and J by 0 bases, leaving 11 bases between them. This CDR3 contains 14 residues. In germline, CDR1 is MNHEY, CDR2 SVGAGI. The CDR3 nucleotides are TGTGCCAGCAGTGTCTCGGGAGCCTCCTACGAGCAGTACTTC. This codes for CASSVSGASYEQYF.

As for this clone: The same CDR3 arises from other DNA sequences in this sample as well. The chain has TRBV27 and TRBJ2-7; no definite D call. The V end was cut by 5 bases, the J end by 1 base, with 3 bases between. The CDR3 extends over 11 amino acids. Germline loops: CDR1 MNHEY, CDR2 SMNVEV (reference sequence). The CDR3 DNA reads TGTGCCAGCAGTACGTCCTACGAGCAGTACTTC. Translated, it gives CASSTSYEQYF.

The V call is TRBV28, the J call TRBJ2-1; 7 bases are a match to TRBD1. The J segment lost 9 bases and the V segment lost 4 bases, leaving 9 bases of the junction unmatched. This CDR3 has 14 amino acids. The germline gives CDR1 MDHEN, CDR2 SYDVKM. CDR3 loop: CASSYQGEGGEQFF. DNA of the CDR3: TGTGCCAGCAGTTATCAGGGGGAAGGGGGTGAGCAGTTCTTC. The variable domain in full, with the rest retrieved from reference TRBV28 and TRBJ2-1, is DVKVTQSSRYLVKRTGEKVFLECVQDMDHENMFWYRQDPGLGLRLIYFSYDVKMKEKGDIPEGYSVSREKKERFSLILESASTNQTSMYLCASSYQGEGGEQFFGPGTRLTVL.

The chain employs TRBV4-3 and TRBJ2-1; no clear D. This CDR3 contains 16 residues. Trimming removed 1 base from V and 4 bases from J, with 14 bases in between. CDR1 and CDR2 (germline): LGHNA, YSLEER. This CDR3 reads CASSQGGLAEYNEQFF. The CDR3 DNA reads TGCGCCAGCAGCCAAGGAGGCCTCGCGGAGTACAATGAGCAGTTCTTC.

The gene calls are TRBV19 and TRBJ2-7, with TRBD2 identical over 9 bases. The junction had 8 bases not matched to a gene; V was cut back by 3 bases and J by 2 bases. The V gene's germline CDR1 is LNHDA and CDR2 SQIVND (reference sequence). This CDR3 contains 16 residues. As DNA, the CDR3 is TGTGCCAGTAGTATTGCCTGGGCTAGCGGGGCCTACGAGCAGTACTTC. Its translation is CASSIAWASGAYEQYF.

A few counts support this clone. This rearrangement joins TRBV27 to TRBJ1-2, with a possible D match to TRBD1 (5 bases). Looked up from germline, CDR1 is MNHEY and CDR2 is SMNVEV (reference sequence). Trimming pared 8 bases from V and 8 bases from J, leaving 15 bases between. The CDR3 runs 12 residues. CDR3 sequence reads: CASSSGRKGYTF. The CDR3 DNA sequence: TGTGCCAGCTCTTCAGGGAGGAAAGGCTACACCTTC.

The chain combines TRBV7-2 with TRBJ1-5; 8 bases map to TRBD1. The CDR3 runs 17 residues. V dropped 4 bases and J dropped 4; count of bases not matched to a gene: 12. Germline V gene sequence: CDR1 SGHTA, CDR2 FQGNSA. The CDR3 DNA follows: TGTGCCAGCAGCTCCCCAGGGGGCCCCTCTTTTAATCAGCCCCAGCATTTT. Its protein is CASSSPGGPSFNQPQHF. The full variable domain, completed using reference TRBV7-2 and TRBJ1-5, is GAGVSQSPSNKVTEKGKDVELRCDPISGHTALYWYRQSLGQGLEFLIYFQGNSAPDKSGLPSDRFSAERTGGSVSTLTIQRTQQEDSAVYLCASSSPGGPSFNQPQHFGDGTRLSIL.

The chain recombines TRBV10-3 with TRBJ2-3; a possible D gene is TRBD1 (5 bases). Germline V gene sequence: CDR1 ENHRY, CDR2 SYGVKD. With 7 bases removed from V and 3 bases from J, the gap between germline ends came to 11 bases. The CDR3 is made up of 13 amino acids. CDR3 nucleotide sequence: TGTGCCATCAAACAGGTCCTTACAGATACGCAGTATTTT. Amino acid sequence: CAIKQVLTDTQYF.

The rearrangement uses TRBV7-9 and TRBJ1-1; D gene uncertain. The V gene lost 1 base and the J gene lost 0 bases, with 18 bases spanning the gap. Germline CDR1 SEHNR, CDR2 FQNEAQ (reference sequence). The CDR3 is 18 residues long. CDR3 DNA: TGTGCCAGCAGCTTAGTTATTAACCCTATGCGACTGAACACTGAAGCTTTCTTT. Protein: CASSLVINPMRLNTEAFF. Using reference TRBV7-9 and TRBJ1-1 for the parts outside the CDR3, the full variable domain is DTGVSQNPRHKITKRGQNVTFRCDPISEHNRLYWYRQTLGQGPEFLTYFQNEAQLEKSRLLSDRFSAERPKGSFSTLEIQRTEQGDSAMYLCASSLVINPMRLNTEAFFGQGTRLTVV.

The J gene is TRBJ1-3, the V gene TRBV28; D perhaps matches TRBD1 (5 bases). Per the germline V gene, CDR1 is MDHEN and CDR2 is SYDVKM. V lost 8 bases and J 8 bases, leaving 19 bases between the germline ends. The CDR3 runs 14 residues. The CDR3 DNA is TGTGCCAGCTGGGCTGGGACCTGGGTTGACACCATATATTTT. Encoded protein: CASWAGTWVDTIYF.

The genes are TRBV7-9 and TRBJ1-4; TRBD1 matches at 9 bases. The CDR3 has 14 amino acids. Germline V CDR1 and CDR2: SEHNR, FQNEAQ (reference sequence). The V and J ends lost 8 bases and 5 bases, in that order; junction bases with no gene match: 6. Written as DNA, the CDR3 is TGTGCCAGCGGCAAGGGACAGGGCAATGAAAAACTGTTTTTT. It codes for CASGKGQGNEKLFF. The entire variable domain, with the rest obtained from reference TRBV7-9 and TRBJ1-4, is as follows: DTGVSQNPRHKITKRGQNVTFRCDPISEHNRLYWYRQTLGQGPEFLTYFQNEAQLEKSRLLSDRFSAERPKGSFSTLEIQRTEQGDSAMYLCASGKGQGNEKLFFGSGTQLSVL.

The chain couples TRBV16 to TRBJ1-1; 9 bases fit TRBD1. J gave up 5 bases and V 6 bases, and 16 bases lay outside the gene matches. This CDR3 contains 17 residues. CDR1 is KGHSY and CDR2 is FQNENV in the germline V gene. The CDR3 region has the DNA TGTGCCAGCAGACATTCCACAGGGGGCGCCGGGAAAACTGAAGCTTTCTTT. Translation gives CASRHSTGGAGKTEAFF.

About this clone: Additional DNA sequences in this sample encode the identical CDR3. The chain uses TRBV27 and TRBJ2-7, with D possibly being TRBD1 (6 bases). CDR3 length equals 13 residues. Between the trimmed V and J ends, which lost 6 bases and 3 bases, there was a span of 12 bases. Germline V gene lookup returns CDR1 MNHEY and CDR2 SMNVEV (reference sequence). The CDR3 DNA reads as TGTGCCAGCAGCCTAGGGGGAAACTACGAGCAGTACTTC. This encodes CASSLGGNYEQYF.

V is TRBV28 and J is TRBJ2-7; possibly TRBD1 for D (5 bases). Germline CDR1 MDHEN, CDR2 SYDVKM. The CDR3 consists of 14 residues. With 6 bases removed from V and 3 bases from J, the gap between germline ends came to 15 bases. The CDR3 nucleotides read TGTGCCAGCAGCAGACAGAGCCCATTCTACGAGCAGTACTTC. As protein: CASSRQSPFYEQYF.

The J gene is TRBJ2-7, the V gene TRBV7-9; a possible D gene is TRBD1 (6 bases). The germline V and J ends were trimmed by 3 bases and 3 bases, with 9 bases remaining between them. The CDR3 is 13 residues long. Germline lookup yields CDR1 SEHNR and CDR2 FQNEAQ (reference sequence). CDR3 in amino acids: CASSFNRDYEQYF. CDR3 nucleotides: TGTGCCAGCAGCTTCAACAGGGACTACGAGCAGTACTTC.

The chain is built from TRBV4-2 and TRBJ2-7; 10 bases are a match to TRBD1. Germline V gives CDR1 LGHNA, CDR2 YNFKEQ. Germline trimming cut 8 bases from V and 0 bases from J; bases unmatched to any gene: 7. The CDR3 has 15 amino acids. This CDR3 reads CASSPGQGTSYEQYF. CDR3 DNA sequence: TGTGCCAGCTCACCGGGACAGGGGACCTCCTACGAGCAGTACTTC.